Below, 23 T cell receptor beta chains from the same sample are listed, as sequenced in a study of graft-versus-host responses after intestinal transplantation. Their cognate antigens are unknown. Clones were sequenced by immunoSEQ multiplex PCR, and TCRdb holds only the in-frame ones, with some missing. Of about 96,000 clones detected, approximately 90% appear once; the ten largest clones hold around 0.17%. Source: unstimulated CD4+ T cells sorted from spleen or lymph node cells, taken before intestinal transplant. These receptors originate from a human donor who received an intestinal transplant.

The gene calls are TRBV2 and TRBJ2-1, with TRBD1 as a possible D gene (6 bases). V was shortened by 8 bases and J by 2 bases, with 7 bases between the two germline ends. Germline CDR1 SNHLY, CDR2 FYNNEI. There are 12 residues in the CDR3. CDR3 sequence (DNA): TGTGCCAGCTGGGACACCTACAATGAGCAGTTCTTC. Translated: CASWDTYNEQFF. The full variable domain, its missing parts supplied by reference TRBV2 and TRBJ2-1, is EPEVTQTPSHQVTQMGQEVILRCVPISNHLYFYWYRQILGQKVEFLVSFYNNEISEKSEIFDDQFSVERPDGSNFTLKIRSTKLEDSAMYFCASWDTYNEQFFGPGTRLTVL.

The chain recombines TRBV7-2 with TRBJ1-3; 7 positions match TRBD1. The CDR3 runs to 16 residues. Germline V CDR1 and CDR2: SGHTA, FQGNSA. Losses at the gene ends were 1 base for V and 0 bases for J; bases not matched to a gene: 3. CDR3 in amino acids: CASSLEDRRSGNTIYF. In DNA form, the CDR3 reads TGTGCCAGCAGCTTAGAGGACAGGCGCTCTGGAAACACCATATATTTT.

The CDR3 reads CASSQDRVYKVRNEQFF. Written as DNA, the CDR3 is TGCGCCAGCAGCCAAGATCGGGTGTACAAGGTCCGTAACGAGCAGTTCTTC. The chain uses TRBV4-1 and TRBJ2-1, with unresolved D. V was trimmed by 0 bases and J by 10 bases, leaving 22 bases between them. Germline CDR1 reads MGHRA; CDR2 reads YSYEKL. The CDR3 extends over 17 amino acids.

This rearrangement joins TRBV30 to TRBJ1-6; the match to TRBD1 covers 9 bases. Germline CDR1 and CDR2: GTSNPN and SVGIG (reference sequence). This CDR3 region has 14 residues. V shed 0 bases, J shed 8 bases, and the junction held 2 bases outside the gene matches. CDR3 nucleotide sequence: TGTGCCTGGAGTGTAGGGACAGGGTATTCACCCCTCCACTTT. As protein: CAWSVGTGYSPLHF. The whole variable domain, filled in from reference TRBV30 and TRBJ1-6, reads SQTIHQWPATLVQPVGSPLSLECTVEGTSNPNLYWYRQAAGRGLQLLFYSVGIGQISSEVPQNLSASRPQDRQFILSSKKLLLSDSGFYLCAWSVGTGYSPLHFGNGTRLTVT.

The chain links TRBV7-2 to TRBJ1-1; 7 positions match TRBD1. Germline CDR1 SGHTA, CDR2 FQGNSA. The V gene end was trimmed by 4 bases and the J gene end by 7 bases; junction bases not matched to a gene: 12. The CDR3 length is 15 residues. CDR3 loop: CASSSRQGQDLEAFF. CDR3 bases: TGTGCCAGCAGCTCCCGACAGGGTCAGGACCTTGAAGCTTTCTTT.

V is TRBV5-8 and J is TRBJ2-3, with 10 bases identical to TRBD2. The V gene end was trimmed by 0 bases and the J gene end by 4 bases; junction bases not matched to a gene: 11. Per germline, CDR1 SGHTS and CDR2 YDEGEE. The CDR3 loop spans 18 amino acids. CDR3 loop: CASSLVIAGGPPPDTQYF. CDR3 in DNA: TGTGCCAGCAGCTTGGTGATAGCGGGGGGCCCACCCCCAGATACGCAGTATTTT.

This sequence joins TRBV1 and TRBJ2-5; the D segment call TRBD2 is taken from the table without a DNA check. TRBV1 is described as a pseudogene. The CDR3 has 19 amino acids. CDR3 in DNA: TGCACCAGCAGCTGGGGACTAGCGGGGGGGCCGGGGGCCAAAGAGACCCAGTACTTC. It encodes CTSSWGLAGGPGAKETQYF.

The chain combines TRBV19 with TRBJ1-2, with 8 positions matching TRBD1. Germline V gene sequence: CDR1 LNHDA, CDR2 SQIVND (reference sequence). Trimming cost V 1 base and J 6 bases; bases outside gene matches: 10. The CDR3 is 16 residues long. The CDR3 sequence: CASSIGRWTGQDGYTF. CDR3 in DNA: TGTGCCAGTAGTATAGGGCGGTGGACAGGGCAGGATGGCTACACCTTC.

The V gene is TRBV2, the J gene TRBJ2-5; no definite D call. Germline V lookup: CDR1 SNHLY, CDR2 FYNNEI. Between the trimmed V and J ends, which lost 3 bases and 4 bases, there was a span of 9 bases. This CDR3 spans 13 amino acids. The CDR3, as DNA: TGTGCCAGCAGTGAGGTGCCGGTAGAGACCCAGTACTTC. This translates into CASSEVPVETQYF.

The J gene is TRBJ2-1, the V gene TRBV7-8, with 8 bases fitting TRBD2. The germline CDR1 and CDR2 sequences are SGHVS and FQNEAQ. CDR3 size: 18 residues. The V and J ends lost 2 bases and 2 bases, in that order; junction bases with no gene match: 11. The CDR3 DNA reads TGTGCCAGCAGCTTATGGCTAGCGGGCCCCTTCACCTACAATGAGCAGTTCTTC. Translation gives CASSLWLAGPFTYNEQFF.

V and J are TRBV18 and TRBJ1-1, with D perhaps TRBD1 (6 bases). Trimming pared 5 bases from V and 2 bases from J, leaving 12 bases between. CDR1 and CDR2 (germline): KGHSH, LQKENI. This CDR3 is built from 14 residues. CDR3 coding DNA: TGTGCCAGCTCAGCCGACAGGTTTAACACTGAAGCTTTCTTT. It codes for CASSADRFNTEAFF.

The chain is built from TRBV6-1 and TRBJ1-6; D perhaps matches TRBD1 (5 bases). CDR1 is MNHNS and CDR2 is SASEGT in the germline V gene. Trimming stripped 1 base from V and 8 bases from J, with 12 bases between. The CDR3 is made up of 15 amino acids. The CDR3 reads CASSEVPGGYSPLHF. CDR3 sequence (DNA): TGTGCCAGCAGTGAAGTTCCGGGGGGATATTCACCCCTCCACTTT.

Details on this clone: This sample also contains other DNA sequences that code for the same CDR3. The rearrangement joins TRBV2 to TRBJ2-7, with 8 bases identical to TRBD1. This CDR3 has 13 residues. CDR1 SNHLY and CDR2 FYNNEI come from the germline V gene. V trimming: 5 bases; J trimming: 2 bases; junction bases outside the gene matches: 2. The CDR3 loop is CASSRQGTYEQYF. CDR3 sequence (DNA): TGTGCCAGCAGTCGACAGGGGACCTACGAGCAGTACTTC.

V and J are TRBV4-3 and TRBJ2-5; tentatively, D is TRBD1 (5 bases). V was clipped by 0 bases and J by 6 bases, with 11 bases between them. CDR1 LGHNA and CDR2 YSLEER come from the germline V gene. There are 14 residues in the CDR3. In nucleotides, the CDR3 is TGCGCCAGCAGCCAAGATGGGCAGGGCCAGACCCAGTACTTC. Translating gives CASSQDGQGQTQYF.

The gene calls are TRBV5-5 and TRBJ2-5; 11 bases line up with TRBD2. There are 17 residues in the CDR3. Germline V lookup: CDR1 SGHKS, CDR2 YYEKEE (reference sequence). The trim removed 2 bases at V and 5 bases at J, leaving 11 bases unmatched. CDR3: CASSFFGSGRAGETQYF. The CDR3 DNA sequence: TGTGCCAGCAGCTTTTTCGGTAGCGGGAGGGCCGGGGAGACCCAGTACTTC.

The J gene is TRBJ2-5, the V gene TRBV10-1; weak D call: TRBD1 (6 bases). The J call is in doubt because the DNA end fits TRBJ2-7 better. Looked up from germline, CDR1 is WNHNN and CDR2 is SYGVQD (reference sequence). This CDR3 is built from 11 residues. The DNA for the CDR3 is TGCGCCCCCACAGGGTCCTACGAGCAGTACTTC. Translating it yields CAPTGSYEQYF.

The V gene is TRBV28, the J gene TRBJ1-1; perhaps TRBD1 as D (5 bases). The CDR3 consists of 12 residues. The germline V gene encodes CDR1 MDHEN and CDR2 SYDVKM. Trimming pared 11 bases from V and 3 bases from J, leaving 13 bases between. The CDR3 nucleotides are TGTGCCGGGGGGTACAGACACACTGAAGCTTTCTTT. As protein: CAGGYRHTEAFF.

The chain uses TRBV15 and TRBJ2-7; TRBD2 aligns across 11 bases. This CDR3 is 17 amino acids long. The germline gives CDR1 LNHNV, CDR2 YYDKDF (reference sequence). V was clipped by 5 bases and J by 3 bases; unmatched bases: 12. The CDR3 sequence is CATSGGDLAGGYYEQYF. In DNA, the CDR3 is TGTGCCACCAGCGGGGGGGACCTAGCGGGGGGCTACTACGAGCAGTACTTC.

The table lists this clone with a count of one. V is TRBV30 and J is TRBJ2-5; 7 bases match TRBD2. With 5 bases clipped from V and 9 bases from J, the junction kept 9 bases outside the gene matches. This CDR3 has 12 amino acids. Germline-derived CDR1 and CDR2 are GTSNPN and SVGIG (reference sequence). The CDR3: CAWAGTTNSQYF. The CDR3 nucleotides read TGTGCCTGGGCCGGGACTACAAATTCCCAGTACTTC.

V gene TRBV5-4 combines with J gene TRBJ1-4, with a weak D call TRBD1 (5 bases). Germline CDR1 SGHNT, CDR2 YYREEE (reference sequence). This CDR3 comprises 12 residues. Trimming pared 1 base from V and 7 bases from J, leaving 5 bases between. The CDR3 DNA reads as TGTGCCAGCAGCTTGACAGGTGAAAAACTGTTTTTT. Its translation is CASSLTGEKLFF.

The chain is built from TRBV27 and TRBJ2-5; TRBD1 might be the D (6 bases). The germline gives CDR1 MNHEY, CDR2 SMNVEV (reference sequence). The CDR3 extends over 15 amino acids. V was shortened by 2 bases and J by 2 bases, with 12 bases between the two germline ends. CDR3 nucleotide sequence: TGTGCCAGCAGTTTAAACCCAGGGGTACAAGAGACCCAGTACTTC. Residues: CASSLNPGVQETQYF.

CDR3 loop: CASSKFIETGNNSPLHF. The DNA of the CDR3 is TGTGCCAGCAGCAAATTCATAGAGACAGGGAACAATTCACCCCTCCACTTT. The chain couples TRBV21-1 to TRBJ1-6; no DNA check was done on the table's D call, TRBD1. TRBV21-1 is a listed pseudogene. The CDR3 spans 17 residues.

The chain couples TRBV29-1 to TRBJ2-1; D might be TRBD1 (5 bases). The CDR3 has 13 residues. Looked up from germline, CDR1 is SQVTM and CDR2 is ANQGSEA. The ends were cut back, 4 bases at V and 7 bases at J, with 14 bases in the middle. Here the CDR3 reads CSVGSGRQNEQFF. The DNA for the CDR3 is TGCAGCGTTGGGTCGGGTAGACAGAATGAGCAGTTCTTC.